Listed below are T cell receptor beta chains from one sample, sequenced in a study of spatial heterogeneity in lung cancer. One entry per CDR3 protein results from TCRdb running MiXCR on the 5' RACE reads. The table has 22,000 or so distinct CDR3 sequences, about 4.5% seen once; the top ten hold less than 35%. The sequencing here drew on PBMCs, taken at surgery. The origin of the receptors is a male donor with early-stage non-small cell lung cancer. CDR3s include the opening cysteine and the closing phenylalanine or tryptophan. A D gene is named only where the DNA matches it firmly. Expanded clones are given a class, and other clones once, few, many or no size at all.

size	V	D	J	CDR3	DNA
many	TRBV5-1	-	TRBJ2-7	CASSLLPGSSYEQYF	TGCGCCAGCAGCCTGTTGCCAGGGAGCTCCTACGAGCAGTACTTC
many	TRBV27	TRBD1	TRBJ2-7	CASSLEGGGYEQYF	TGTGCCAGCAGTTTAGAAGGGGGCGGGTACGAGCAGTACTTC
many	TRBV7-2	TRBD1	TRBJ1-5	CASSRQGDQPQHF	TGTGCCAGCAGTCGACAGGGCGACCAGCCCCAGCATTTT
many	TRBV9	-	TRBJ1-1	CASSVGPVNTEAFF	TGTGCCAGCAGCGTAGGCCCGGTGAACACTGAAGCTTTCTTT
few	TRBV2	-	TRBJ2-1	CASSEFGMGVTYNEQFF	TGTGCCAGCAGTGAATTTGGGATGGGGGTTACCTACAATGAGCAGTTCTTC
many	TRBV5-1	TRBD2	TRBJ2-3	CASSQVSAGAQDTQYF	TGCGCCAGCAGCCAGGTTTCTGCGGGAGCGCAGGATACGCAGTATTTT
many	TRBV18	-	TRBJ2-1	CASSLVTGAGSSYNEQFF	TGTGCCAGCTCACTCGTGACGGGGGCAGGGAGCTCCTACAATGAGCAGTTCTTC
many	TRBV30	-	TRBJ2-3	CAWSVRVGWADTQYF	TGTGCCTGGAGTGTAAGGGTCGGGTGGGCAGATACGCAGTATTTT
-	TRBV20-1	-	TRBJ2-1	CSPTGTLYNEQFF	TGCAGTCCAACCGGGACTTTATACAATGAGCAGTTCTTC
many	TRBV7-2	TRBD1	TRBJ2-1	CASFRDRGLGEQFF	TGTGCCAGCTTCCGGGACAGGGGACTGGGTGAGCAGTTCTTC
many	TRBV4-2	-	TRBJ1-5	CASSRDRNQPQHF	TGTGCCAGCAGCCGGGACCGCAATCAGCCCCAGCATTTT
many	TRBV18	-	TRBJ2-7	CASSPIYSAYEQYF	TGTGCCAGCTCACCTATTTACAGTGCCTACGAGCAGTACTTC
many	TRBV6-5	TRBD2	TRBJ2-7	CASIGWLAGDYEQYF	TGTGCCAGCATAGGTTGGCTAGCGGGAGATTACGAGCAGTACTTC
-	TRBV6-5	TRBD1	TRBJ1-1	CASRRKDRGWTFF	TGTGCCAGCAGGAGGAAGGACAGGGGGTGGACTTTCTTT
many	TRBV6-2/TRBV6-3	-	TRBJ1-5	CASIRNRANQPQHF	TGTGCCAGCATACGCAATCGGGCCAATCAGCCCCAGCATTTT
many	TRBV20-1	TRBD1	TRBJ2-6	CSAGDRASSGANVLTF	TGCAGTGCCGGGGACAGGGCGAGCTCTGGGGCCAACGTCCTGACTTTC
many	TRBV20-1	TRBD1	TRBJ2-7	CSAFYPGTGGYEQYF	TGCAGTGCTTTTTACCCCGGGACAGGGGGCTACGAGCAGTACTTC
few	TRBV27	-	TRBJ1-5	CASSLTGGSYQPQHF	TGTGCCAGCAGTTTAACGGGGGGATCATACCAGCCCCAGCATTTT
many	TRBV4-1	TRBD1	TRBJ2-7	CASSQDHGQGTLGLSYEQYF	TGCGCCAGCAGCCAAGATCACGGACAGGGAACCTTGGGTCTCTCCTACGAGCAGTACTTC
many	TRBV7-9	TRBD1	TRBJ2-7	CASSLDGTGKDEQYF	TGTGCCAGCAGCTTAGACGGGACAGGGAAGGACGAGCAGTACTTC
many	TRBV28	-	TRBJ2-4	CASTISTGAKNIQYF	TGTGCCAGCACGATTTCTACGGGAGCCAAAAACATTCAGTACTTC
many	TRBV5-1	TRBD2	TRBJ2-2	CASSSGAGSNTGELFF	TGCGCCAGCAGCTCAGGAGCGGGGTCGAACACCGGGGAGCTGTTTTTT